The clone carrying this T cell receptor beta chain was observed many times. The antigen remains unidentified. The time point is: persistent/refractory GD, antithyroid drugs over 5 years with positive TRAb. Extracted PBMC RNA gave rise to the TCR library. Diagnoses of Graves' disease were made by American Thyroid Association guidelines. This record comes from a study of regulatory T cells in long-lasting Graves disease. Findings and caveats of the study: Relative to new patients (roughly 1,000), persistent patients exhibited greater sharing of public clonotypes (more than 2,500). Persistent Graves' patients possessed reduced TCR diversity relative to recently diagnosed ones.

Researchers made TCR beta libraries by using iRepertoire HTBI primers and running Arm-PCR on CDR3 regions. TCRdb called the multiplex PCR reads again in MiXCR, with one record for every CDR3 protein. The data hold roughly 400,000 distinct CDR3 sequences, with 20% to 25% observed a single time. This CDR3 region has 13 residues. Between the trimmed V and J ends, which lost 5 bases and 4 bases, there was a span of 11 bases. The germline CDR1 and CDR2 sequences are SGHTA and FQGTGA. The specimen comprised peripheral blood mononuclear cells (PBMCs), sampled when the disease was refractory, from a patient treated with antithyroid drugs. J is TRBJ2-5 and V is TRBV7-3; D possibly matches TRBD1 or TRBD2 (5 bases each). The receptor was isolated from a female donor with Graves disease. The CDR3 region has the DNA TGTGCCAGCAGCCAGGACGGGACAGAGACCCAGTACTTC. Protein product: CASSQDGTETQYF.